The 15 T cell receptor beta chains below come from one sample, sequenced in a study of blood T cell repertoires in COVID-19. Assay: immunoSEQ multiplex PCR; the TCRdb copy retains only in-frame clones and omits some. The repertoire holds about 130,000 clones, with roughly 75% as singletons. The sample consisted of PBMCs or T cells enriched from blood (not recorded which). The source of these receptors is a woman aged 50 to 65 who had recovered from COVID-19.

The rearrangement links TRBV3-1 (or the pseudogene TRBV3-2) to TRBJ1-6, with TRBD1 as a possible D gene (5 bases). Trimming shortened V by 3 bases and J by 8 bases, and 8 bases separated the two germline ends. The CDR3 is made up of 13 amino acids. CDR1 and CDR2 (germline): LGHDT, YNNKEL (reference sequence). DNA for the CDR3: TGTGCCAGCAGCCAGGGGCGTGATTCACCCCTCCACTTT. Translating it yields CASSQGRDSPLHF.

CDR3 in DNA: TGCAGCGTTGGGCGGGGGGAACGCAATGAGCAGTTCTTC. Its translation is CSVGRGERNEQFF. This chain links TRBV29-1 with TRBJ2-1, with TRBD2 matching over 8 bases. J was trimmed by 6 bases and V by 4 bases; bases with no gene match: 5. Germline CDR1 reads SQVTM; CDR2 reads ANQGSEA. This CDR3 comprises 13 residues.

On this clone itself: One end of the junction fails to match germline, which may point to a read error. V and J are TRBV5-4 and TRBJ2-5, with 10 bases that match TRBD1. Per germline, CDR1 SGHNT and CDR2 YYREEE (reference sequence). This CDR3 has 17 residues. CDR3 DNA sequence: TGTGCCAGCAGCTTGTCTGCCGCCGGGACAGGGGAAGATACCCAGTACTTC. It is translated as CASSLSAAGTGEDTQYF.

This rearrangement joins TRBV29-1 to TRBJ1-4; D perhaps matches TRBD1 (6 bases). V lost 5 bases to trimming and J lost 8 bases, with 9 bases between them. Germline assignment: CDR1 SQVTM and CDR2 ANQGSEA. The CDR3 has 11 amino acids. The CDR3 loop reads CSVFQGEKLFF. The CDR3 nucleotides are TGCAGCGTTTTCCAGGGGGAAAAACTGTTTTTT. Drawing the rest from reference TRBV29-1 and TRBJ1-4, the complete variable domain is SAVISQKPSRDICQRGTSLTIQCQVDSQVTMMFWYRQQPGQSLTLIATANQGSEATYESGFVIDKFPISRPNLTFSTLTVSNMSPEDSSIYLCSVFQGEKLFFGSGTQLSVL.

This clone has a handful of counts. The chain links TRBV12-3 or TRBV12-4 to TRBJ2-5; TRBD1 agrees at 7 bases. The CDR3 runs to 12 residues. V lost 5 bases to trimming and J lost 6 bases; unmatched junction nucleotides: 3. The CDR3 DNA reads TGTGCCAGCAGTACGACAGGGAAGACCCAGTACTTC. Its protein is CASSTTGKTQYF.

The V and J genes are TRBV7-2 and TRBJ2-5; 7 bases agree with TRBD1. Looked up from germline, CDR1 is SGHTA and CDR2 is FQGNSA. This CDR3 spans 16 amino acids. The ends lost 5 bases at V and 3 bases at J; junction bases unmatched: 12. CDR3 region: CASSRLGWGQKETQYF. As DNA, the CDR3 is TGTGCCAGCAGCCGCCTTGGATGGGGACAGAAAGAGACCCAGTACTTC.

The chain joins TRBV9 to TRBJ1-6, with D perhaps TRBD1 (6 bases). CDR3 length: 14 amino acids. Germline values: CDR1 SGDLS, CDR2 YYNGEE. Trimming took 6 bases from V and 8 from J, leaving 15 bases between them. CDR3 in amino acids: CASTPGGADSPLHF. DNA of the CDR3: TGTGCCAGCACGCCGGGGGGGGCTGATTCACCCCTCCACTTT.

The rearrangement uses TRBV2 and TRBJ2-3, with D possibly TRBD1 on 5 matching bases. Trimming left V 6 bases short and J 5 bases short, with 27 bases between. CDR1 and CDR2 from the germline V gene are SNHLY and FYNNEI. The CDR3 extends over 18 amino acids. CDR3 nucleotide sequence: TGTGCCAGCAGACCCCCCCGAGTGGGCAGGGTAGGAAAAGATACGCAGTATTTT. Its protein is CASRPPRVGRVGKDTQYF.

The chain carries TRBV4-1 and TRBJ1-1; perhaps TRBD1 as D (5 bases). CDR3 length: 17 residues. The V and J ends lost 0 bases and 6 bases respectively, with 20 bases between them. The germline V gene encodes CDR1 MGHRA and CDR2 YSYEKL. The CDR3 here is CASSQDLHSGIRSEAFF. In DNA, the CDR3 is TGCGCCAGCAGCCAAGACTTACATTCAGGGATTCGGTCTGAAGCTTTCTTT.

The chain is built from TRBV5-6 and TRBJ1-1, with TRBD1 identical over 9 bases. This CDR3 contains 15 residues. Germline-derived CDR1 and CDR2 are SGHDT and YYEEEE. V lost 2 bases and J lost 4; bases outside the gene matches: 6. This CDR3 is CASSFRQGEGTEAFF. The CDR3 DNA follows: TGTGCCAGCAGCTTCCGACAGGGGGAAGGCACTGAAGCTTTCTTT.

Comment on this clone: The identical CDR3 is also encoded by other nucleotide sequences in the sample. The CDR3 reads CASSQGGLGEKLFF. The CDR3 DNA follows: TGTGCCAGCAGCCAAGGGGGGCTTGGTGAAAAACTGTTTTTT. The chain has TRBV3-1 (or the pseudogene TRBV3-2) and TRBJ1-4; TRBD1 might be the D (6 bases). Trimming shortened V by 1 base and J by 7 bases, and 10 bases separated the two germline ends. The CDR3 sequence is 14 residues long. Germline V gene data show CDR1 as LGHDT and CDR2 as YNNKEL (reference sequence).

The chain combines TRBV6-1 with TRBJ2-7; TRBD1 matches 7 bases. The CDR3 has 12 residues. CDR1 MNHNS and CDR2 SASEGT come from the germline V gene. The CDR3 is CASSDRGPLRGV. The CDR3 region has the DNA TGTGCCAGCAGTGATAGGGGGCCCTTGCGAGGAGTC.

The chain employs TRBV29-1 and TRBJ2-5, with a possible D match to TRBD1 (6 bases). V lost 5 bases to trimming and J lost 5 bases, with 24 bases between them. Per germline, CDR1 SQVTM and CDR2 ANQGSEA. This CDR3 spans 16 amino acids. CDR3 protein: CSVLGPLTGRWETQYF. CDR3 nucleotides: TGCAGCGTTTTGGGACCCCTGACAGGCCGGTGGGAGACCCAGTACTTC. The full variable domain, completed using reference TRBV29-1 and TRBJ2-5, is SAVISQKPSRDICQRGTSLTIQCQVDSQVTMMFWYRQQPGQSLTLIATANQGSEATYESGFVIDKFPISRPNLTFSTLTVSNMSPEDSSIYLCSVLGPLTGRWETQYFGPGTRLLVL.

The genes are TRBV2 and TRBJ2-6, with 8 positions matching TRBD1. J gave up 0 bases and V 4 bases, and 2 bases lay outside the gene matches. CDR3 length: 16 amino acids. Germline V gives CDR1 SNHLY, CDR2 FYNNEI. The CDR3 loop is CASSGDRTSGANVLTF. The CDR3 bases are TGTGCCAGCAGTGGGGACAGGACCTCTGGGGCCAACGTCCTGACTTTC.

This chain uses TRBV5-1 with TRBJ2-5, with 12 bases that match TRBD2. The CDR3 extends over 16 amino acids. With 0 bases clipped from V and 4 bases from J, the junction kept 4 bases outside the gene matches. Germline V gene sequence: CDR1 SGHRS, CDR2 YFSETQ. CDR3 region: CASSLVASGGVETQYF. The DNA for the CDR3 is TGCGCCAGCAGCTTGGTGGCTAGCGGGGGGGTAGAGACCCAGTACTTC. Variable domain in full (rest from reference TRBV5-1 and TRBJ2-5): KAGVTQTPRYLIKTRGQQVTLSCSPISGHRSVSWYQQTPGQGLQFLFEYFSETQRNKGNFPGRFSGRQFSNSRSEMNVSTLELGDSALYLCASSLVASGGVETQYFGPGTRLLVL.